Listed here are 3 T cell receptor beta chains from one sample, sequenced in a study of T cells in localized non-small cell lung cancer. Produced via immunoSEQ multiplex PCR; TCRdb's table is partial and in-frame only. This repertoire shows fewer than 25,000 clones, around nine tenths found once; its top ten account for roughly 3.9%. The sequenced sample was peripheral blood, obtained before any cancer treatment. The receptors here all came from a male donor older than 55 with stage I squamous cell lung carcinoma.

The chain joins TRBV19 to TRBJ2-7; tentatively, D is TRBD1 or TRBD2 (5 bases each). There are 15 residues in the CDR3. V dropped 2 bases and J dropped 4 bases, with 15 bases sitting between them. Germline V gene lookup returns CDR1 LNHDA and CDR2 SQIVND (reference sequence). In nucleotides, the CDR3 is TGTGCCAGTAGTATATCCGGCTGGGACGGGTACGAGCAGTACTTC. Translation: CASSISGWDGYEQYF.

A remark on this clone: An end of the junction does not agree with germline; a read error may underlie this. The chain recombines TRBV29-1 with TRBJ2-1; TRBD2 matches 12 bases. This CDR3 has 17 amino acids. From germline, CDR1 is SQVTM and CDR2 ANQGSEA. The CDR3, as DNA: TGCAGCGCCCCCGGGACTAGCGGGCCGAGCTCCTACAATGATCAGTTCTTC. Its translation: CSAPGTSGPSSYNDQFF.

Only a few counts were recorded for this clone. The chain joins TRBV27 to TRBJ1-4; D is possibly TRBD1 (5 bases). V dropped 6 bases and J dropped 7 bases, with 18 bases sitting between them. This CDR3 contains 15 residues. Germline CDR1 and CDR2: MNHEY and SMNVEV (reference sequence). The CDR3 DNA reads TGTGCCAGCAGCCGGGGGGGGTACTTGGGTGAAAAACTGTTTTTT. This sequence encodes CASSRGGYLGEKLFF.